This T cell receptor (beta chain) was observed in a study of T-cell memory formation after mild COVID-19. Study-level points and caveats: The authors did not confirm SARS-CoV-2 specificity of second-wave clones peaking day 37. Detection of some responders pre-infection suggested pre-existing cross-reactive memory T cells participated. Mainly in CM and EM were contracting CD4+ clones; CD8+ were in EMRA. Contracting clones from day 15 to 85 had balanced CD4/CD8; later expanders favoured CD4+.

TCRdb reprocessed the 5' RACE reads with MiXCR, giving one entry per CDR3 protein. In the table there are 580,000 or so distinct CDR3 sequences, around a sixth of which are singletons. Points on this clonotype: Its antigen is not known.

The V end was cut by 3 bases, the J end by 0 bases, with 12 bases between. The length of the CDR3 is 15 residues. The germline V gene encodes CDR1 SEHNR and CDR2 FQNEAQ (reference sequence). Material for sequencing was PBMCs or a T cell subset sorted from them (not recorded which). The chain employs TRBV7-9 and TRBJ2-7; D tentatively fits TRBD1 or TRBD2 (5 bases each). The clonotype was recovered from an adult woman who had mild COVID-19 (a few samples of this study predate the infection). Cell type and time point are not known. DNA of the CDR3: TGTGCCAGCAGCTTCGGGGACCCGAGCTCCTACGAGCAGTACTTC. It codes for CASSFGDPSSYEQYF.